This TCR beta chain derives from a study of blood T cell repertoires in COVID-19. Study at large: Acute and convalescent COVID-19 specimens originated in the United States, Italy and Spain. The analysed material was cDNA or gDNA that came from T cells, B-cell-depleted T cells, or PBMCs.

The CDR3 spans 16 residues. Looked up from germline, CDR1 is SGHVS and CDR2 is FQNEAQ. Trimming took 1 base from V and 3 from J, leaving 13 bases between them. Per the study methods: Cell counts per sample came from amplifying reference gene primers. The assay was immunoSEQ multiplex PCR, and TCRdb's table has in-frame clones only and misses some. V and J calls and clone size follow that table, whereas D and trimming were derived from the DNA. The table shows 95,000 to 150,000 clones, with 86% occurring only once. The sample taken for sequencing was peripheral blood. The gene calls are TRBV7-8 and TRBJ1-5; D gene ambiguous. The sequence came from a man aged 35 to 55 with acute or convalescent COVID-19. CDR3 nucleotides: TGTGCCAGCAGCTTAGAGGCCAGCCGGGACAATCAGCCCCAGCATTTT. It specifies CASSLEASRDNQPQHF.